The clone carrying this T cell receptor beta chain was recorded a few times. This sample was included in a study of cytomegalovirus exposure and HLA in healthy donors. The CDR3 has 14 amino acids. The germline gives CDR1 MNHNS, CDR2 SASEGT. The V gene lost 2 bases and the J gene lost 11 bases, with 18 bases spanning the gap. PCR was performed using 60 Vbeta and 13 Jbeta primers. TCRdb's table, derived via immunoSEQ multiplex PCR, lists solely in-frame clones and lacks some. This table holds 120,000 to 150,000 clones, over 60% found once. The receptor was derived from a woman aged 25 to 39 in good health and CMV-seropositive. The V gene is TRBV6-1, the J gene TRBJ1-1, with D perhaps TRBD1 (5 bases). The sample comprised PBMCs. This CDR3 reads CASSERGQGTQAFF. The CDR3 region has the DNA TGTGCCAGCAGTGAAAGGGGCCAGGGTACGCAGGCTTTCTTT.